Following are 19 T cell receptor beta chains from one sample sequenced in a study of T-cell memory formation after mild COVID-19. A single record per CDR3 protein comes from TCRdb applying MiXCR to the 5' RACE reads. The table has fewer than 70,000 distinct CDR3 sequences, over 7.5% seen once. The sample consisted of PBMCs or a T cell subset sorted from them (not recorded which). These receptors were taken from a man younger than 35 who had mild COVID-19 (a few samples of this study predate the infection). Cell type and time point are not known.

The J gene is TRBJ1-1, the V gene TRBV18; 9 positions agree with TRBD1. The germline V gene has CDR1 KGHSH and CDR2 LQKENI. CDR3 size: 14 residues. J was trimmed by 7 bases and V by 6 bases; bases with no gene match: 9. CDR3 protein: CASSTGTGQVEAFF. The CDR3 bases are TGTGCCAGCTCCACCGGGACAGGGCAAGTTGAAGCTTTCTTT.

This clonotype has only a few counts. The junction and the germline gene differ at one end; a read error may be behind it. The rearrangement uses TRBV4-2 and TRBJ2-3; D remains unclear. The CDR3 is 16 residues long. Germline CDR1 LGHNA, CDR2 YNFKEQ. The CDR3 sequence is CASSQDEATSTDTQYF. In nucleotides, the CDR3 is TGCGCCAGCAGCCAAGACGAGGCTACTAGCACAGATACGCAGTATTTT.

The genes are TRBV18 and TRBJ1-1; a weak D match, TRBD1 (5 bases). The germline CDR1 and CDR2 sequences are KGHSH and LQKENI. The CDR3 is made up of 15 amino acids. V was trimmed by 3 bases and J by 2 bases, leaving 13 bases between them. The CDR3 spells CASSPPGQSNTEAFF. In DNA, the CDR3 is TGTGCCAGCTCACCCCCGGGGCAGAGTAACACTGAAGCTTTCTTT.

The sample holds many counts of this clonotype. The rearrangement joins TRBV7-3 to TRBJ1-2; D gene uncertain. CDR3 length: 13 amino acids. Per the germline V gene, CDR1 is SGHTA and CDR2 is FQGTGA. V was clipped by 3 bases and J by 7 bases, with 12 bases between them. In DNA, the CDR3 is TGTGCCAGCAGCTTTTCGCGAGAGAGTGGCTACACCTTC. Encoded protein: CASSFSRESGYTF.

J is TRBJ1-2 and V is TRBV6-5; no clear D. The V end was cut by 0 bases, the J end by 12 bases, with 14 bases between. Germline values: CDR1 MNHEY, CDR2 SVGAGI. The CDR3 has 13 residues. CDR3 sequence reads: CASSYSSGLGNTF. The CDR3 DNA follows: TGTGCCAGCAGTTACTCGAGCGGTCTCGGAAACACCTTC.

This clonotype has just a few counts. V usage is TRBV28 and J usage is TRBJ2-7, with D perhaps TRBD2 (5 bases). V shed 4 bases and J shed 3 bases, with 13 bases lying between them. CDR3 length: 14 amino acids. Per germline, CDR1 MDHEN and CDR2 SYDVKM. CDR3 bases: TGTGCCAGCAGTTCCACGGACTCATTCTACGAGCAGTACGTC. This codes for CASSSTDSFYEQYV.

The chain joins TRBV12-3 or TRBV12-4 to TRBJ2-2; D is undetermined. Trimming removed 9 bases from V and 0 bases from J, with 11 bases in between. This CDR3 is 14 amino acids long. This chain's CDR3 is CASERSTNTGELFF. The CDR3 coding sequence is TGTGCCAGTGAGAGGTCCACGAACACCGGGGAGCTGTTTTTT.

This clonotype showed up just a few times. The chain recombines TRBV18 with TRBJ2-1; unclear D gene. Trimming took 3 bases from V and 2 from J, leaving 2 bases between them. In germline, CDR1 is KGHSH, CDR2 LQKENI. This CDR3 comprises 12 residues. The CDR3 protein is CASSPAYNEQFF. Written as DNA, the CDR3 is TGTGCCAGCTCACCTGCCTACAATGAGCAGTTCTTC.

The gene calls are TRBV12-3 or TRBV12-4 and TRBJ2-2; D gene unclear. This CDR3 spans 14 amino acids. The V and J ends lost 3 bases and 2 bases respectively, with 7 bases between them. Written as DNA, the CDR3 is TGTGCCAGCAGTTTGAGGCTTAACACCGGGGAGCTGTTTTTT. Protein: CASSLRLNTGELFF.

At least ten counts were recorded for this clonotype. J is TRBJ2-6 and V is TRBV5-1; 8 bases match TRBD1. Trimming at V came to 0 bases and at J to 12 bases, leaving 8 bases not matched to a gene. Per the germline V gene, CDR1 is SGHRS and CDR2 is YFSETQ. The length of the CDR3 is 15 residues. DNA for the CDR3: TGCGCCAGCAGCTTGGAATGGACAGGGATGGGCGTCCTGACTTTC. This sequence encodes CASSLEWTGMGVLTF.

The chain employs TRBV4-1 and TRBJ2-2, with D perhaps TRBD2 (5 bases). The V end lost 2 bases, the J end lost 3 bases, and 7 bases lay between the germline ends. From germline, CDR1 is MGHRA and CDR2 YSYEKL. This CDR3 region has 14 residues. The CDR3 sequence: CASSQPGDTGELFF. As DNA, the CDR3 is TGCGCCAGCAGCCAACCCGGGGACACCGGGGAGCTGTTTTTT.

This clonotype occurred a few times. This chain's CDR3 is CASSSQGIGDTEAFF. The CDR3 DNA sequence: TGCGCCAGCAGCAGTCAGGGTATCGGTGACACTGAAGCTTTCTTT. V usage is TRBV5-1 and J usage is TRBJ1-1; D perhaps matches TRBD1 (5 bases). Trimming took 4 bases from V and 3 from J, leaving 16 bases between them. Germline V CDR1 and CDR2: SGHRS, YFSETQ. The CDR3 loop spans 15 amino acids.

The chain employs TRBV5-4 and TRBJ2-3; D gene ambiguous. The V and J ends lost 1 base and 2 bases respectively, with 8 bases between them. In germline, CDR1 is SGHNT, CDR2 YYREEE (reference sequence). This CDR3 has 14 amino acids. The DNA of the CDR3 is TGTGCCAGCAGCTTGAAGGGCGACACAGATACGCAGTATTTT. This encodes CASSLKGDTDTQYF.

Only a few counts were recorded for this clonotype. This chain uses TRBV7-2 with TRBJ2-3; the D is unclear. This CDR3 has 14 amino acids. Germline assignment: CDR1 SGHTA and CDR2 FQGNSA. Trimming cost V 5 bases and J 2 bases, with 11 bases left between them. CDR3 sequence: CASSQGWDTDTQYF. For the CDR3, the DNA is TGTGCCAGCAGCCAAGGATGGGACACAGATACGCAGTATTTT.

In this sample, this clonotype turned up a few times. The rearrangement links TRBV5-1 to TRBJ1-1; 8 nucleotides line up with TRBD1. Germline V gene data show CDR1 as SGHRS and CDR2 as YFSETQ. Trimming at V came to 4 bases and at J to 4 bases, leaving 6 bases not matched to a gene. The CDR3 runs 14 residues. The CDR3 region is CASSPITGGTEAFF. In nucleotides, the CDR3 is TGCGCCAGCAGCCCAATTACAGGGGGCACTGAAGCTTTCTTT. Based on the CDR3 plus reference TRBV5-1 and TRBJ1-1, the full variable domain is KAGVTQTPRYLIKTRGQQVTLSCSPISGHRSVSWYQQTPGQGLQFLFEYFSETQRNKGNFPGRFSGRQFSNSRSEMNVSTLELGDSALYLCASSPITGGTEAFFGQGTRLTVV.

For the CDR3, the DNA is TGTGCCAGCATGTTTGGGGGTCAAAGCAATCAGCCCCAGCATTTT. As protein: CASMFGGQSNQPQHF. V usage is TRBV6-2 or TRBV6-3 and J usage is TRBJ1-5, with D maybe TRBD1 (5 bases). The V and J ends lost 7 bases and 1 base respectively, with 14 bases between them. The CDR3 consists of 15 residues. CDR1 is MNHEY, CDR2 SVGEGT, per germline.

The chain couples TRBV5-6 to TRBJ1-6, with D unclear. The germline V gene has CDR1 SGHDT and CDR2 YYEEEE. There are 15 residues in the CDR3. Trimming took 4 bases from V and 4 from J, leaving 12 bases between them. The CDR3 sequence is CASSQDGGYNSPLHF. The CDR3 DNA reads as TGTGCCAGCAGCCAGGACGGCGGATATAATTCACCCCTCCACTTT.

The genes are TRBV7-2 and TRBJ2-6, with D uncertain. Germline loops: CDR1 SGHTA, CDR2 FQGNSA. The CDR3 length is 16 residues. With 5 bases removed from V and 2 bases from J, the gap between germline ends came to 13 bases. CDR3 residues: CASSTQPGPGANVLTF. CDR3 nucleotide sequence: TGTGCCAGCAGCACCCAACCCGGGCCTGGGGCCAACGTCCTGACTTTC.

The sample holds many counts of this clonotype. The rearrangement links TRBV7-2 to TRBJ2-3; TRBD2 is a possible D gene (6 bases). Per the germline V gene, CDR1 is SGHTA and CDR2 is FQGNSA. Trimming took 11 bases from V and 2 from J, leaving 17 bases between them. This CDR3 comprises 14 residues. CDR3 bases: TGTGCCGCCAGCGGTGCTAGCGTCACAGATACGCAGTATTTT. It yields the protein CAASGASVTDTQYF. Variable domain in full (rest from reference TRBV7-2 and TRBJ2-3): GAGVSQSPSNKVTEKGKDVELRCDPISGHTALYWYRQSLGQGLEFLIYFQGNSAPDKSGLPSDRFSAERTGGSVSTLTIQRTQQEDSAVYLCAASGASVTDTQYFGPGTRLTVL.